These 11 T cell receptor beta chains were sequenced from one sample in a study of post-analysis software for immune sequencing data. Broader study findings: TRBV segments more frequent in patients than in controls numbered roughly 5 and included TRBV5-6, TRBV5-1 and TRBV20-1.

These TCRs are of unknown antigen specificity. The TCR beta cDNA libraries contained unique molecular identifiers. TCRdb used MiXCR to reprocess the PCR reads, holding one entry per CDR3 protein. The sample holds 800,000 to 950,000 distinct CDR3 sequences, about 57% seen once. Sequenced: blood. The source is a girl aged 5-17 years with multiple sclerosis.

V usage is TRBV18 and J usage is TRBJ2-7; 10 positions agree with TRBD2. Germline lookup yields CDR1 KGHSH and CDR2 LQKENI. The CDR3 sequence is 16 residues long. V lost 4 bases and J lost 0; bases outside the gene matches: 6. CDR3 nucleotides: TGTGCCAGCTCACTTAGACTAGCGGGTAGCTCCTACGAGCAGTACTTC. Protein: CASSLRLAGSSYEQYF.

CDR3: CASSPPGQEFPYEQYF. In DNA form, the CDR3 reads TGCGCCAGCAGCCCCCCCGGACAGGAATTTCCCTACGAGCAGTACTTC. The chain links TRBV4-1 to TRBJ2-7, with 7 bases fitting TRBD1. CDR1 and CDR2 (germline): MGHRA, YSYEKL. This CDR3 has 16 amino acids. V gave up 4 bases and J gave up 2 bases; unmatched junction bases: 11.

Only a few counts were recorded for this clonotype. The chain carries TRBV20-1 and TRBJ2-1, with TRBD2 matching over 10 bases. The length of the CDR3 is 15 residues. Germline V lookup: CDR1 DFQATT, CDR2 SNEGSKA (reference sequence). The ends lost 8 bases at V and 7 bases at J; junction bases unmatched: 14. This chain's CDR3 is CSTLPAGGANNEQFF. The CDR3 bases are TGCAGTACATTACCAGCGGGGGGGGCCAATAATGAGCAGTTCTTC.

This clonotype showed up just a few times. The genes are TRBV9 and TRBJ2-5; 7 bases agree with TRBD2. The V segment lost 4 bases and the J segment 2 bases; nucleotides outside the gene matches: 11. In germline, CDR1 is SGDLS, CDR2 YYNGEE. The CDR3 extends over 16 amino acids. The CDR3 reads CASSRHNLLAQETQYF. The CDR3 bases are TGTGCCAGCAGCCGGCATAATCTACTAGCGCAAGAGACCCAGTACTTC.

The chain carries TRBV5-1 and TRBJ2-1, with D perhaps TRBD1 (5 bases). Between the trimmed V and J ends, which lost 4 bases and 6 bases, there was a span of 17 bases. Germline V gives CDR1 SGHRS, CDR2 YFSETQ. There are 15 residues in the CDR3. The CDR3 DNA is TGCGCCAGCAGCCAGACTCTAGGGCAGGGCAATGAGCAGTTCTTC. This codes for CASSQTLGQGNEQFF.

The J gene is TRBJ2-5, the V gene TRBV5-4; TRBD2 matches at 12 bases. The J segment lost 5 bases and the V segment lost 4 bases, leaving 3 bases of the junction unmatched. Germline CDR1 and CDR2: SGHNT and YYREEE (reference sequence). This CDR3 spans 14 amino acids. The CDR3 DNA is TGTGCCAGCAGCGGACTAGCGGGGTCGGAGACCCAGTACTTC. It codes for CASSGLAGSETQYF.

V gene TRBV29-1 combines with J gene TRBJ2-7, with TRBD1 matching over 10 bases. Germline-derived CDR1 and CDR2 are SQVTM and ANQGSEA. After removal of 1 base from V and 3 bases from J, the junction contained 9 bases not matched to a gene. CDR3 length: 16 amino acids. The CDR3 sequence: CSVEVLSRDRGYEQYF. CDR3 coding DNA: TGCAGCGTTGAAGTCCTTTCAAGGGACAGGGGCTACGAGCAGTACTTC.

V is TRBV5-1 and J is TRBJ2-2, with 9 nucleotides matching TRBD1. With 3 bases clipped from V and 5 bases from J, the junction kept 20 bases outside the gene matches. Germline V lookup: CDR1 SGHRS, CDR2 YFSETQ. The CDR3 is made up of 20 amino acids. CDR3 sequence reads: CASSYDLNPGTGKTTGELFF. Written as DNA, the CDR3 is TGCGCCAGCAGCTACGACTTAAACCCCGGGACAGGGAAAACGACCGGGGAGCTGTTTTTT.

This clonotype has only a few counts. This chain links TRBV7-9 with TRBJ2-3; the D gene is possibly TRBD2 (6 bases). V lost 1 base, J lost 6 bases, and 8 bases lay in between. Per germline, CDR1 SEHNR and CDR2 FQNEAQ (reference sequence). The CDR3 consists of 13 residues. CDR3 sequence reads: CASSLDAGDTQYF. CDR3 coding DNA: TGTGCCAGCAGCTTAGACGCGGGGGATACGCAGTATTTT.

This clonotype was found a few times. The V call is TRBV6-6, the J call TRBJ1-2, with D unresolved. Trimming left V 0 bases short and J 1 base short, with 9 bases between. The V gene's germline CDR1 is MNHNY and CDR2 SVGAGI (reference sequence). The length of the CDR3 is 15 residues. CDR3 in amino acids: CASSYSQALNYGYTF. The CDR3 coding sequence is TGTGCCAGCAGTTACTCCCAGGCCCTTAACTATGGCTACACCTTC.

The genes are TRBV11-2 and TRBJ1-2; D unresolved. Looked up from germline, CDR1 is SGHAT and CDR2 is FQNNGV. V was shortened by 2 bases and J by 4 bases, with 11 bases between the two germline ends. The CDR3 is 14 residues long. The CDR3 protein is CASSLFSGSYGYTF. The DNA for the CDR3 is TGTGCCAGCAGCTTATTTTCGGGCTCCTATGGCTACACCTTC.